The T cell receptor beta chain described here comes from a study of blood T cell repertoires in COVID-19. The overall study: The analysed material was cDNA or gDNA that came from T cells, B-cell-depleted T cells, or PBMCs.

CDR1 and CDR2 (germline): SGHDT, YYEEEE. The CDR3 loop spans 15 amino acids. The ends lost 7 bases at V and 0 bases at J; junction bases unmatched: 7. Original processing notes: The assay estimated nucleated cells by amplifying reference gene primers. Method: immunoSEQ multiplex PCR; TCRdb's copy keeps in-frame clones and lacks some. Clone size and V and J calls were adopted from that table, with D and trimming inferred from the DNA. The data show about 180,000 clones, roughly 87% seen once. This receptor was taken from a woman in her 70s with COVID-19, enrolled during active disease. The specimen was peripheral blood. The chain employs TRBV5-6 and TRBJ1-3, with TRBD1 matching 7 bases. The CDR3 loop is CASRKQGLSGNTIYF. DNA of the CDR3: TGTGCCAGCCGAAAACAGGGGCTCTCTGGAAACACCATATATTTT.